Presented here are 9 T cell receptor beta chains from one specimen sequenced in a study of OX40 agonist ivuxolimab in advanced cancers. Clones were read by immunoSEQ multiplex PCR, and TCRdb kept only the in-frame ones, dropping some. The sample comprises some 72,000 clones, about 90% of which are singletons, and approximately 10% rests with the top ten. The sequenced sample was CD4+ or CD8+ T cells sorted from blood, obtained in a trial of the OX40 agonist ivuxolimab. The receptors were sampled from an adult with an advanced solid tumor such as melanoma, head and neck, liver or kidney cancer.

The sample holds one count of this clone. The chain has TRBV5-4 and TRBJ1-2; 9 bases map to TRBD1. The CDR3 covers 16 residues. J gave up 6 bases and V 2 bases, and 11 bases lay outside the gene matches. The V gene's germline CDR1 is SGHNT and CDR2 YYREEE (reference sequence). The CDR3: CASSFLQGQGLDGYTF. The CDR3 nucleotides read TGTGCCAGCAGCTTCCTCCAGGGACAGGGATTGGATGGCTACACCTTC.

The CDR3, as DNA: TGTGCCAGCAGTTGGGGGAGGGTGCCGACCGGGGAGCTGTTTTTT. Encoded protein: CASSWGRVPTGELFF. The chain employs TRBV27 and TRBJ2-2; 7 bases are a match to TRBD2. The CDR3 spans 15 residues. Losses at the gene ends were 4 bases for V and 5 bases for J; bases not matched to a gene: 7. Germline values: CDR1 MNHEY, CDR2 SMNVEV (reference sequence).

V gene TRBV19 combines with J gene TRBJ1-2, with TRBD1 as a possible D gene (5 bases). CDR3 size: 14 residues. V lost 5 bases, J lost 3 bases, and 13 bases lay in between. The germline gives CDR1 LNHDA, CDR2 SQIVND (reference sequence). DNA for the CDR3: TGTGCCAGTAGTCTGGGACCACTAGACTATGGCTACACCTTC. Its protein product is CASSLGPLDYGYTF.

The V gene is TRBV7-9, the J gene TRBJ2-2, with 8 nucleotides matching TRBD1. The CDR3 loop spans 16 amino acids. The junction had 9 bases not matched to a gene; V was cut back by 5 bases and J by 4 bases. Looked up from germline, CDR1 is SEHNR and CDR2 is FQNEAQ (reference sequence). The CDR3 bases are TGTGCCAGCAGCCCCCCTGGGGACAGGACCACCGGGGAGCTGTTTTTT. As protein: CASSPPGDRTTGELFF.

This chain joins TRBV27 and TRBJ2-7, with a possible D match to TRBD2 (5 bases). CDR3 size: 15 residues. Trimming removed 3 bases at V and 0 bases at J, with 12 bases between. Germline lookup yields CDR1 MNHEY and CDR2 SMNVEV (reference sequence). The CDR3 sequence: CASSLIREDSYEQYF. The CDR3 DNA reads TGTGCCAGCAGTTTGATCCGGGAAGACTCCTACGAGCAGTACTTC.

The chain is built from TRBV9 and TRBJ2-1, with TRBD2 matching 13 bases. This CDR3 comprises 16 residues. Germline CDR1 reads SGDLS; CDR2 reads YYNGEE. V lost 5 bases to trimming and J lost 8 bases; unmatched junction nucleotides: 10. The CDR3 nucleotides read TGTGCCAGCAGTGACTCCGGGACTAGCGGGGACCATGAGCAGTTCTTC. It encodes CASSDSGTSGDHEQFF.

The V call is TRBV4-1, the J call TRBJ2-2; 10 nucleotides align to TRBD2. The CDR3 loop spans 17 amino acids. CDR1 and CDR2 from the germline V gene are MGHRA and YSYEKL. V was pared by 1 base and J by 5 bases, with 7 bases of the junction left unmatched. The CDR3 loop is CASSQVLAGDVTGELFF. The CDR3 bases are TGCGCCAGCAGCCAAGTTCTAGCGGGGGACGTAACCGGGGAGCTGTTTTTT.

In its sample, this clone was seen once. Here the CDR3 reads CASSIEAHAPDTQYF. CDR3 nucleotides: TGTGCCAGTAGTATAGAGGCACACGCACCGGATACGCAGTATTTT. This rearrangement joins TRBV19 to TRBJ2-3, with D unclear. Germline V lookup: CDR1 LNHDA, CDR2 SQIVND (reference sequence). The CDR3 sequence is 15 residues long. The V end lost 0 bases, the J end lost 6 bases, and 13 bases lay between the germline ends.

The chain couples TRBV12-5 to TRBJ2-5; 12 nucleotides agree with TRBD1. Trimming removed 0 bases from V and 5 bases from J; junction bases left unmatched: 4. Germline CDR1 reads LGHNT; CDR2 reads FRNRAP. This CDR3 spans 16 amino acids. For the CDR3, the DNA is TGTGCTAGTGGTTTGGTAGGGACAGGGGGCTTGGAGACCCAGTACTTC. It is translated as CASGLVGTGGLETQYF.